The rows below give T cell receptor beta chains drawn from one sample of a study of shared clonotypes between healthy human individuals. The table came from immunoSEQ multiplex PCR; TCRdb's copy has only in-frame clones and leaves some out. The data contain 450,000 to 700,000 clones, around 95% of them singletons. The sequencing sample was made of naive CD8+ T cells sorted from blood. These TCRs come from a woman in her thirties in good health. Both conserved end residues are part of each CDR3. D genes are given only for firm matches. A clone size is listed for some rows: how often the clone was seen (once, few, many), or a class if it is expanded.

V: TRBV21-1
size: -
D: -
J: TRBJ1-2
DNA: TGTGCCAGCAGCAAAGCCACGGGACAGGAGCACTATGGCTACACCTTC
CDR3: CASSKATGQEHYGYTF

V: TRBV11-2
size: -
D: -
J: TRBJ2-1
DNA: TGTGCCAGCAGCTTAGTTCGGGGACCAGGGGGGAATGAGCAGTTCTTC
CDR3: CASSLVRGPGGNEQFF

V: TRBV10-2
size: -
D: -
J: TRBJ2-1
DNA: TGCGCCAGCAGAGGGGCCCTGGACTACAATGAGCAGTTCTTC
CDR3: CASRGALDYNEQFF

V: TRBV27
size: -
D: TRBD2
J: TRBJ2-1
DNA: TGTGCCAGCAGTTTCGGGACTAGCGTCAATGAGCAGTTCTTC
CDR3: CASSFGTSVNEQFF

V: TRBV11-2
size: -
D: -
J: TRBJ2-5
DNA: TGTGCCAGCAGCTTTCCGGGACACCAAGAGACCCAGTACTTC
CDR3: CASSFPGHQETQYF

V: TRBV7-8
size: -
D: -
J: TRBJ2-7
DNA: TGTGCCAGCAGCCCAGCGGCCTACGAGCAGTACTTC
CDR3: CASSPAAYEQYF

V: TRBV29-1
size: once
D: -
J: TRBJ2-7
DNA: TGCAGCGTTCTCTTAGAGGACAGCACCTACGAGCAGTACTTC
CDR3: CSVLLEDSTYEQYF

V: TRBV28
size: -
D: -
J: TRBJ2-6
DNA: TGTGCCAGCAGTCCCCCCCCGTCTGGGGCCAACGTCCTGACTTTC
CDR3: CASSPPPSGANVLTF

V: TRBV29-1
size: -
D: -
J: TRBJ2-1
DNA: TGCAGCGTTGGAGTCCATTCCTACAATGAGCAGTTCTTC
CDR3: CSVGVHSYNEQFF

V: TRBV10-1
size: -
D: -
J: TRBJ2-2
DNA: TGCGCCAGCAGTGAGTTCGAGGGGACGAACACCGGGGAGCTGTTTTTT
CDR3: CASSEFEGTNTGELFF

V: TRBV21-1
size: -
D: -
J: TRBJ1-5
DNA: TGTGCCAGCAGCAAAACTGGAGATCGGCCCCAGCATTTT
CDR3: CASSKTGDRPQHF

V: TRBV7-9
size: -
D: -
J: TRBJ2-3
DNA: TGTGCCAGCAGTTCGCGACAGGAGGGAAGCACAGATACGCAGTATTTT
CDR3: CASSSRQEGSTDTQYF

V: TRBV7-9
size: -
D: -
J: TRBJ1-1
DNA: TGTGCCAGCAGCTATGGGACGGGCAGTTCGAGCACTGAAGCTTTCTTT
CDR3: CASSYGTGSSSTEAFF

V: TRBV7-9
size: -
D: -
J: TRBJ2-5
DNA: TGTGCCAGCAGCTCTTCACGGGTCCTAGAGACCCAGTACTTC
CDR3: CASSSSRVLETQYF

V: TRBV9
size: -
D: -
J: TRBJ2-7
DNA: TGTGCCAGCAGCAGGACGGGGTTCTTCGAGCAGTACTTC
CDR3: CASSRTGFFEQYF

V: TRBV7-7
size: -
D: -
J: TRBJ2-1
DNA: TGTGCCAGCAGCGATACAAGTACCCCAGGGAATGAGCAGTTCTTC
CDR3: CASSDTSTPGNEQFF

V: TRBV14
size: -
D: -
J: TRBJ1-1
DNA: TGTGCCAGCAGCCAAGTCGGAGGGAACACTGAAGCTTTCTTT
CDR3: CASSQVGGNTEAFF

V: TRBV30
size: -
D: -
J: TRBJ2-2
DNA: TGTGCCTGGAGCCCTGGCACCGGGGAGCTGTTTTTT
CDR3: CAWSPGTGELFF

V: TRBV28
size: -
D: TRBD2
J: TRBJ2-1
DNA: TGTGCCAGCAGGGGGACTAGCGGGCATCAAAGCAATGAGCAGTTCTTC
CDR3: CASRGTSGHQSNEQFF

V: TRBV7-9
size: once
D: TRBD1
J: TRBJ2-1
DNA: TGTGCCAGCAGCGCGCCCCGCGGGAACAGGGGGCCCCTCAATGAGCAGTTCTTC
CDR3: CASSAPRGNRGPLNEQFF

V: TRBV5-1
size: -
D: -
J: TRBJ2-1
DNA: TGCGCCAGCAGCTTGGATCCCAGCCTGAATGAGCAGTTCTTC
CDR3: CASSLDPSLNEQFF

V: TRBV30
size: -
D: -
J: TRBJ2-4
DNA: TGTGCCTGGAGCGAGGCACTAGCCAAAAACATTCAGTACTTC
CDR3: CAWSEALAKNIQYF

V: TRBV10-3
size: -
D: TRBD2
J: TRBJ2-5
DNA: TGTGCCATCAGTGAGTCCCTAGCGGAGCAAGAGACCCAGTACTTC
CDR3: CAISESLAEQETQYF

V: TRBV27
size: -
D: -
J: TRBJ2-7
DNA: TGTGCCAGCAGTTATCGACAGGCCTCCTACGAGCAGTACTTC
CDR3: CASSYRQASYEQYF

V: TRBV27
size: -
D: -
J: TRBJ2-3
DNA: TGTGCCAGCAGCATAGGGCAGGGCACAGATACGCAGTATTTT
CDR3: CASSIGQGTDTQYF

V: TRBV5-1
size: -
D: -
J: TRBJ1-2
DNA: TGCGCCAGCAAGGTTGGGAACTATGGCTACACCTTC
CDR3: CASKVGNYGYTF

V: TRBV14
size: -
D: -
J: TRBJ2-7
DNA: TGTGCCAGCAGCTTGGAGGGGGGATCCTACGAGCAGTACTTC
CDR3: CASSLEGGSYEQYF

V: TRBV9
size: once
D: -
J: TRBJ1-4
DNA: TGTGCCAGCAGCGTAGGAGGGGCCACTAATGAAAAACTGTTTTTT
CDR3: CASSVGGATNEKLFF

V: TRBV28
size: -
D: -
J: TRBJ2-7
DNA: TGTGCCAGCAGTTTAATATCCTACGAGCAGTACTTC
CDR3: CASSLISYEQYF

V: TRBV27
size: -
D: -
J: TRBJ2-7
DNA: TGTGCCAGCAGTCGGGACTCCTACGAGCAGTACTTC
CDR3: CASSRDSYEQYF

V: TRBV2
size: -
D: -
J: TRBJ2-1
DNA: TGTGCCAGCCAAGCGGGCTCCTACAATGAGCAGTTCTTC
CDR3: CASQAGSYNEQFF

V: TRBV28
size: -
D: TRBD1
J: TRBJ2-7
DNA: TGTGCCAGCAGTGACGGACAGGGGGACTACGAGCAGTACTTC
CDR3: CASSDGQGDYEQYF

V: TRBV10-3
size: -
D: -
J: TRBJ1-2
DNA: TGTGCCATCATGGCACCCCAAGCACCATACTCGGGCATACGAAAGGGCTTCGGAGACTATGGCTACACCTTC
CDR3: CAIMAPQAPYSGIRKGFGDYGYTF

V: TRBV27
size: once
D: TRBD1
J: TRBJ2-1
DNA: TGTGCCAGCAGCCGCGGGACAGGGGGCATGAATGAGCAGTTCTTC
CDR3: CASSRGTGGMNEQFF

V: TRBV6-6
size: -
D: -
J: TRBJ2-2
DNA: TGTGCCAGCAAGTCCGGGGAGCTGTTTTTT
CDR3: CASKSGELFF

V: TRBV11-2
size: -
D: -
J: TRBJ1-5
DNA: TGTGCCAGCAGCTTAACGGGGAATAGCAATCAGCCCCAGCATTTT
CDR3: CASSLTGNSNQPQHF

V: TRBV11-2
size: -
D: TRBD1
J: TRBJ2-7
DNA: TGTGCCAGCAGCTTAAGGACAGGGATATCCTACGAGCAGTACTTC
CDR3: CASSLRTGISYEQYF

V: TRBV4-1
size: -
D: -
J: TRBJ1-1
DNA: TGCGCCAGCAGCCAAGATCCGGGGGTCCCTGAAGCTTTCTTT
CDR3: CASSQDPGVPEAFF

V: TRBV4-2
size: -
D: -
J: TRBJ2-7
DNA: TGTGCCAGCAGCCAAGATTTTGGGGCCTATAGAGGGGCCTACGAGCAGTACTTC
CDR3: CASSQDFGAYRGAYEQYF

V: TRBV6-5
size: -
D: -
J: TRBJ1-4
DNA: TGTGCCAGCAGTCAACAGGGTTTATCTAATGAAAAACTGTTTTTT
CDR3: CASSQQGLSNEKLFF

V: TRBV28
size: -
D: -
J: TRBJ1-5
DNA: TGTGCCAGCAGCCCAATCTCGGGTAGCGGCCAGCCCCAGCATTTT
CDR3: CASSPISGSGQPQHF

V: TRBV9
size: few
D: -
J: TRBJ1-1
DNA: TGTGCCAGCAGCGTAACCAAGGCTGAAGCTTTCTTT
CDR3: CASSVTKAEAFF

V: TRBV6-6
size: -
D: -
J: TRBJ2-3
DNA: TGTGCCAGCAGTTACCCAAGGCGGCCAGGGGATACGCAGTATTTT
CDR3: CASSYPRRPGDTQYF

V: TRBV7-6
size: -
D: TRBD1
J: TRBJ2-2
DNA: TGTGCCAGCAGCTTATACGCAGCTGACAGGGGGCTTCACACCGGGGAGCTGTTTTTT
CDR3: CASSLYAADRGLHTGELFF

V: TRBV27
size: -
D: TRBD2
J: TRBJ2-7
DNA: TGTGCCAGCCGCTATGGGGCTAGCGGATTCTACGAGCAGTACTTC
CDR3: CASRYGASGFYEQYF

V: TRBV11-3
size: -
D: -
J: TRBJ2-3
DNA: TGTGCCAGCAAGCTGGCTACGCAGTATTTT
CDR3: CASKLATQYF

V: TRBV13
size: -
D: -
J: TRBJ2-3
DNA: TGTGCCAGCAGCTTAGGCTGGAACGGCGATACGCAGTATTTT
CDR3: CASSLGWNGDTQYF

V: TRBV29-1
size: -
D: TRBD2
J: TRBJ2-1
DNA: TGCAGCGTTGAAGATGCCCCGGCTAGCGGGACTTACTCCTACAATGAGCAGTTCTTC
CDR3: CSVEDAPASGTYSYNEQFF

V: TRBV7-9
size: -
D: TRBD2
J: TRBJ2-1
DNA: TGTGCCAGCAGCTCAACCCGGCCGGGACTAGGGGCAAATGAGCAGTTCTTC
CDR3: CASSSTRPGLGANEQFF

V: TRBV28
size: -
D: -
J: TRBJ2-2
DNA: TGTGCCAGCAGTTTCGGGCAGACGAACACCGGGGAGCTGTTTTTT
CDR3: CASSFGQTNTGELFF

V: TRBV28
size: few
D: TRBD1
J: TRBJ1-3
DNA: TGTGCCAGCGTTGGGACAGCCTCTGGAAACACCATATATTTT
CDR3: CASVGTASGNTIYF

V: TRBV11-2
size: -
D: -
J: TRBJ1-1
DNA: TGTGCCAGCAGCTTGGGGCTGGTATTCAACTTT
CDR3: CASSLGLVFNF

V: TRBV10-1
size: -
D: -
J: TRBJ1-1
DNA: TGCGCCAGCAGTGTCCTACGAGAGGGATGGACTGAAGCTTTCTTT
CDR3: CASSVLREGWTEAFF

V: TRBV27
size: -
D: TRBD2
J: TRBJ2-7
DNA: TGTGCCAGCAGTTCCCAGGATGGGGGGGGTTACGAGCAGTACTTC
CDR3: CASSSQDGGGYEQYF

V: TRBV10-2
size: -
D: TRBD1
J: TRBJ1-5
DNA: TGCGCCAGCAGTGAAGGTGACAGGGGGCTTCAGCCCCAGCATTTT
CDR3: CASSEGDRGLQPQHF